This T cell receptor (beta chain) was captured in a study of cytomegalovirus exposure and HLA in healthy donors. Study outcomes and limitations: Reports indicate that TCR beta sequences accurately predicted the HLA-A and HLA-B alleles of most subjects. Several of the most significant clusters appeared linked to common viral pathogens, based on a later analysis. Later work associated fewer than 20,000 TCR beta sequences with HLA alleles at 0.05 false discovery rate. Overall, approximately 150 TCR beta chains were annotated as cytomegalovirus-associated.

The primer mix had 60 Vbeta and 13 Jbeta primers. Measured with immunoSEQ multiplex PCR; TCRdb has only the in-frame clones, and not every one. The data show fewer than 200,000 clones, with about 84% seen just once and 13% to 15% held by the top ten. About this clone: The antigen is unknown.

Germline V gives CDR1 MNHEY, CDR2 SMNVEV (reference sequence). The CDR3 length is 14 residues. V dropped 6 bases and J dropped 3 bases, with 12 bases sitting between them. Material for sequencing was PBMCs. This rearrangement joins TRBV27 to TRBJ2-1, with TRBD2 as a possible D gene (5 bases). This receptor was identified in a woman in her 30s in good health and CMV-seropositive. CDR3 loop: CASRIAEGYNEQFF. The CDR3 region has the DNA TGTGCCAGCAGAATAGCAGAGGGCTACAATGAGCAGTTCTTC.